These 25 T cell receptor beta chains came from one sample sequenced in a study of blood T cells in healthy people across ages. A second PCR, run for roughly 7 to 11 cycles, used a sample-barcoded 5' primer plus a J-beta primer mix. TCRdb passed the 5' RACE reads through MiXCR, listing each CDR3 protein once. The top ten clones hold about 10% of a sample with 800,000 to 950,000 distinct CDR3 sequences, 25% to 35% of them seen once. This sample was also put to use in a study of T cells of mothers and their children.

The sequencing sample was made of blood. The receptors originated from a woman aged 40 to 50 in good health.

This clonotype was recorded at least ten times. The rearrangement joins TRBV28 to TRBJ1-2, with unresolved D. The V gene lost 2 bases and the J gene lost 5 bases, with 9 bases spanning the gap. The CDR3 totals 13 residues. CDR1 MDHEN and CDR2 SYDVKM come from the germline V gene. CDR3 protein: CASSLMNGYGYTF. CDR3 bases: TGTGCCAGCAGTTTAATGAACGGATATGGCTACACCTTC.

A few counts support this clonotype. This sequence joins TRBV7-9 and TRBJ1-1; no reliable D call. V dropped 4 bases and J dropped 1 base, with 16 bases sitting between them. CDR3 length: 16 amino acids. Germline V lookup: CDR1 SEHNR, CDR2 FQNEAQ (reference sequence). The DNA for the CDR3 is TGTGCCAGCAGCTACTGGGCAGTACGGAAGAACACTGAAGCTTTCTTT. Its translation is CASSYWAVRKNTEAFF. The full variable domain, with the rest looked up from reference TRBV7-9 and TRBJ1-1, is DTGVSQNPRHKITKRGQNVTFRCDPISEHNRLYWYRQTLGQGPEFLTYFQNEAQLEKSRLLSDRFSAERPKGSFSTLEIQRTEQGDSAMYLCASSYWAVRKNTEAFFGQGTRLTVV.

Ten or more counts support this clonotype. This rearrangement joins TRBV27 to TRBJ1-2; 7 nucleotides match TRBD1. This CDR3 has 13 amino acids. The V and J ends lost 4 bases and 4 bases, in that order; junction bases with no gene match: 3. Germline lookup yields CDR1 MNHEY and CDR2 SMNVEV (reference sequence). The CDR3 sequence: CASSSTGFYGYTF. The CDR3 DNA reads as TGTGCCAGCAGTTCGACAGGGTTCTATGGCTACACCTTC.

This chain joins TRBV12-3 or TRBV12-4 and TRBJ1-1; a possible D gene is TRBD1 (6 bases). Between the trimmed V and J ends, which lost 5 bases and 11 bases, there was a span of 15 bases. The CDR3 has 12 amino acids. The CDR3 nucleotides read TGTGCCAGCAGTGGCTCAGGGGATGGTGCTTTCTTT. Encoded protein: CASSGSGDGAFF.

In regard to this clonotype: A read error is possible here, since a much larger clone lies one base away. J is TRBJ2-3 and V is TRBV12-3 or TRBV12-4; D tentatively reads TRBD1 or TRBD2 (5 bases each). V was cut by 6 bases and J by 5 bases, with 18 bases left in between. There are 15 residues in the CDR3. CDR3: CASSPRWGNRDTQYF. Written as DNA, the CDR3 is TGTGCCAGCAGCCCCAGGTGGGGGAACAGAGATACGCAGTATTTT.

The chain couples TRBV12-3 or TRBV12-4 to TRBJ2-3; TRBD2 agrees at 10 bases. Trimming removed 0 bases from V and 4 bases from J; junction bases left unmatched: 7. The CDR3 has 17 residues. The CDR3 region is CASSLALIAGGADTQYF. The CDR3 nucleotides read TGTGCCAGCAGTTTAGCGCTAATAGCGGGGGGAGCAGATACGCAGTATTTT.

A note on this clonotype: An end of the junction differs from the germline gene, which may be a read error. This chain uses TRBV5-1 with TRBJ1-3; 7 nucleotides line up with TRBD1. The germline V gene has CDR1 SGHRS and CDR2 YFSETQ. The CDR3 has 14 amino acids. CDR3 sequence (DNA): TGCGCCAGCAGGGCTACAGGGGACGGAAACACCAGATATTTT. This codes for CASRATGDGNTRYF.

V usage is TRBV5-1 and J usage is TRBJ1-2; D uncertain. The V end lost 0 bases, the J end lost 3 bases, and 12 bases lay between the germline ends. The CDR3 spans 15 residues. In germline, CDR1 is SGHRS, CDR2 YFSETQ. The CDR3 spells CASSLVPLGDYGYTF. As DNA, the CDR3 is TGCGCCAGCAGCTTGGTACCCCTAGGCGACTATGGCTACACCTTC.

In this sample, this clonotype turned up many times. The rearrangement uses TRBV28 and TRBJ2-5, with a weak D call TRBD2 (5 bases). The CDR3 is 12 amino acids. The V gene's germline CDR1 is MDHEN and CDR2 SYDVKM. Deletions cut 2 bases from V and 9 bases from J, with 10 bases between. The CDR3 loop reads CASSLMGSPQYF. The CDR3 region has the DNA TGTGCCAGCAGTTTAATGGGGAGCCCCCAGTACTTC.

About this clonotype: This sequence may be a read error, since a much larger clone differs from it by one base. The gene calls are TRBV7-9 and TRBJ1-1; D gene ambiguous. Looked up from germline, CDR1 is SEHNR and CDR2 is FQNEAQ (reference sequence). The CDR3 contains 13 residues. The CDR3 region is CARSLDGYTEAFF. The DNA for the CDR3 is TGTGCCCGCAGCTTAGATGGTTACACTGAAGCTTTCTTT.

This clonotype was observed a handful of times. This CDR3 reads CASSLAGGQGKVDGGLFF. Here the CDR3 DNA reads TGTGCCAGCAGTTTAGCAGGCGGTCAGGGAAAAGTGGACGGGGGACTGTTTTTT. The gene calls are TRBV28 and TRBJ1-4, with D perhaps matching TRBD1 (5 bases). The CDR3 has 18 residues. Trimming pared 2 bases from V and 13 bases from J, leaving 29 bases between. Germline CDR1 and CDR2: MDHEN and SYDVKM.

This clonotype was counted between two and nine times. This sequence joins TRBV7-3 and TRBJ2-7, with D unresolved. In germline, CDR1 is SGHTA, CDR2 FQGTGA. The CDR3 sequence is 12 residues long. V lost 6 bases to trimming and J lost 6 bases, with 12 bases between them. The CDR3 here is CASSIVHGEQYF. In DNA, the CDR3 is TGTGCCAGCAGTATCGTACACGGCGAGCAGTACTTC.

This clonotype was seen at least ten times. The rearrangement links TRBV5-1 to TRBJ2-5; D is perhaps TRBD1 (6 bases). Looked up from germline, CDR1 is SGHRS and CDR2 is YFSETQ. Trimming shortened V by 7 bases and J by 2 bases, and 15 bases separated the two germline ends. CDR3 length: 14 amino acids. CDR3 nucleotides: TGCGCCAGCGGACAGTCCACGGCGCAAGAGACCCAGTACTTC. This encodes CASGQSTAQETQYF.

The V gene is TRBV6-5, the J gene TRBJ2-1, with D perhaps TRBD1 or TRBD2 (6 bases each). The germline CDR1 and CDR2 sequences are MNHEY and SVGAGI. CDR3 length equals 16 residues. V was trimmed by 0 bases and J by 7 bases, leaving 16 bases between them. The CDR3 reads CASSYSRLGGGNEQFF. CDR3 nucleotide sequence: TGTGCCAGCAGTTACTCGAGACTAGGAGGGGGGAATGAGCAGTTCTTC.

To note about this clonotype: Mismatch with germline at one junction end may stem from a read error. In DNA form, the CDR3 reads TGTGCCAGCTTCCGGGACAGGCAAGGGACCCAGTACTTC. Encoded protein: CASFRDRQGTQYF. V and J are TRBV2 and TRBJ2-5, with 8 nucleotides matching TRBD1. Germline CDR1 SNHLY, CDR2 FYNNEI. The CDR3 spans 13 residues.

This clonotype was seen many times. The chain carries TRBV5-1 and TRBJ2-1; 7 bases fit TRBD1. Germline values: CDR1 SGHRS, CDR2 YFSETQ. This CDR3 is 15 amino acids long. Germline trimming cut 4 bases from V and 9 bases from J; bases unmatched to any gene: 13. The CDR3 DNA sequence: TGCGCCAGCAGCCCGGGACAGATCAACAGGGTTGAGCAGTTCTTC. Its translation: CASSPGQINRVEQFF.

This clonotype was observed a handful of times. The chain joins TRBV6-6 to TRBJ1-5, with 7 bases fitting TRBD1. V dropped 5 bases and J dropped 8; count of bases not matched to a gene: 9. The germline gives CDR1 MNHNY, CDR2 SVGAGI (reference sequence). The CDR3 consists of 14 residues. The CDR3 DNA reads TGTGCCAGCAGTCCGCCGACAGGGTCGGAGCCCCAGCATTTT. Protein: CASSPPTGSEPQHF.

This chain uses TRBV24-1 with TRBJ2-5; maybe TRBD1 (5 bases). V lost 4 bases to trimming and J lost 1 base, with 15 bases between them. CDR1 is KGHDR, CDR2 SFDVKD, per germline. The CDR3 covers 16 residues. The CDR3 loop reads CATSDVDIGAQETQYF. The CDR3, as DNA: TGTGCCACCAGTGACGTGGACATTGGGGCCCAAGAGACCCAGTACTTC.

In its sample, this clonotype was seen a few times. V and J are TRBV7-9 and TRBJ2-5; TRBD1 is a possible D gene (7 bases). Germline V gene lookup returns CDR1 SEHNR and CDR2 FQNEAQ (reference sequence). The length of the CDR3 is 15 residues. Trimming removed 5 bases at V and 0 bases at J, with 13 bases between. For the CDR3, the DNA is TGTGCCAGCAGCACCTTCAGGGGGGACCAAGAGACCCAGTACTTC. This gives the protein CASSTFRGDQETQYF.

The chain has TRBV12-3 or TRBV12-4 and TRBJ1-5, with a tentative D call TRBD1 (6 bases). The CDR3 length is 16 residues. V was trimmed by 5 bases and J by 6 bases, leaving 20 bases between them. In DNA, the CDR3 is TGTGCCAGCAGTCTTCTTCGCCCGGGGGGCAGTCAGCCCCAGCATTTT. It specifies CASSLLRPGGSQPQHF.

Many counts were recorded for this clonotype. The J gene is TRBJ2-7, the V gene TRBV15, with TRBD1 matching over 7 bases. This CDR3 has 16 residues. Germline values: CDR1 LNHNV, CDR2 YYDKDF (reference sequence). With V trimmed by 4 bases and J by 2 bases, 11 bases remained unmatched. DNA of the CDR3: TGTGCCACCAGCATAAGACAGGGTTTCGTCGCCTACGAGCAGTACTTC. Its translation is CATSIRQGFVAYEQYF.

CDR3 amino acids: CASSLSQEGDTQYF. CDR3 nucleotide sequence: TGCGCCAGCAGCTTAAGCCAAGAGGGGGATACGCAGTATTTT. The gene calls are TRBV5-1 and TRBJ2-3, with D perhaps TRBD1 or TRBD2 (5 bases each). Trimming left V 2 bases short and J 6 bases short, with 13 bases between. Germline V gene sequence: CDR1 SGHRS, CDR2 YFSETQ. The CDR3 covers 14 residues.

The table lists this clonotype with many counts. V is TRBV12-3 or TRBV12-4 and J is TRBJ2-2; tentatively, D is TRBD2 (5 bases). V was shortened by 1 base and J by 6 bases, with 6 bases between the two germline ends. This CDR3 contains 13 residues. The CDR3 bases are TGTGCCAGCAGTTTAGTGAGGGCCGGGGAGCTGTTTTTT. Amino acids: CASSLVRAGELFF.

This chain joins TRBV7-2 and TRBJ2-3; D unclear. V lost 11 bases and J 6 bases, leaving 12 bases between the germline ends. The CDR3 runs to 11 residues. The germline gives CDR1 SGHTA, CDR2 FQGNSA. CDR3 coding DNA: TGTGCCGGCCGCGGTGTGGATACGCAGTATTTT. It yields the protein CAGRGVDTQYF.

This clonotype appeared many times. V and J are TRBV6-5 and TRBJ2-5, with TRBD2 matching over 9 bases. CDR1 MNHEY and CDR2 SVGAGI come from the germline V gene. The V and J ends lost 4 bases and 5 bases, in that order; junction bases with no gene match: 11. CDR3 length equals 16 residues. CDR3 protein: CASSSEVSGGPETQYF. DNA for the CDR3: TGTGCCAGCAGTTCCGAGGTTAGCGGGGGTCCGGAGACCCAGTACTTC.